This T cell receptor beta chain was profiled in a study of blood T cells in healthy people across ages (dated by TCRdb to between 2014 and 2016). Broadly, across the study: In model experiments, template switching captured roughly one uniquely barcoded TCR beta cDNA molecule for every two T cells. Age-related changes in TCR beta repertoire diversity were measured in the study by deep sequencing normalized with unique cDNA molecular identifiers. Four age groups were formed from the donors: young (average approximately 15 years), middle-aged (approximately 40), aged (under 70) and long-lived (82). To avoid experimental bias, donors of different ages were randomly spread across the sequencing lanes. Two additional independent replicas of 1 million unique cDNA reads from the same blood draw were analyzed for two donors (one aged 18 to 30 and one aged 80 or older).

The investigation overall reported the following: Bulk unsorted PBMC profiling prevented conclusive comparison of naive and antigen-experienced compartments. As age increased, observed TCR beta diversity per million T cells dropped in a roughly linear way, and a significant reduction was already evident by age 40. Because the CMV infection status of the donors was unknown, age-related changes in expanded clonotypes may potentially have been confounded. The percentage of naive T cells measured by flow cytometry correlated strongly with observed TCR beta diversity. Compared with the aged group, more naive CD4+ T cells, fewer expanded clones and increased TCR diversity were shown by the long-lived group, suggesting age selection. Estimates of total diversity from one million sequenced T cells were regarded as lower bounds and underestimates.

The library was obtained by 5' RACE. TCRdb records Illumina HiSeq 2500 as the sequencer. A second PCR of roughly 7 to 12 cycles was performed with a sample-barcoded 5' primer and a J-beta primer mix. A unique molecular identifier was introduced onto each TCR beta cDNA molecule by a template-switch 5' adaptor carrying 12 random nucleotides. Each sample yielded at least 3 million CDR3-containing paired-end reads. First-strand cDNA was synthesized from all RNA with the Mint cDNA synthesis kit, primed by a TRBC-specific oligonucleotide. All cDNA was treated with uracil-DNA glycosylase and then went through a first 18-cycle PCR with the universal primers M1SS and BC2_uni_R. Per the original workflow: For normalization, 1 million high-quality reads were randomly selected from each sample, with every read carrying a distinct molecular identifier. Reads with shared molecular identifiers were discarded instead of being binned into consensus sequences. MiTCR, with a Q25 quality threshold and the strictest error-elimination algorithm, was used for CDR3 identification, clonotype clustering and error correction. A nonparametric unseen species model using Euler transformation provided a lower-bound estimate of total TCR beta diversity. TCRdb reprocessed the public reads (quality trimming at Q25 with fastp, clone calling with MiXCR) and kept in-frame beta chains. Under each unique CDR3 protein, matching rows form one entry showing the most common genes and DNA. TCRdb, rather than the study authors, made the V and J calls. Present in this sample are about 1.4 million distinct CDR3 sequences, approximately 59% of which were seen just once. The top ten clones comprise 6.5% to 8% of the sample.

Systemically healthy Caucasian individuals from Russia, some 40 in total and aged about 6 to 95 years, were included as donors. Around 10 milliliters of peripheral blood were drawn from each donor into EDTA-treated Vacutainer tubes. PBMCs were isolated by Ficoll-Paque density-gradient centrifugation, with at least 6 million obtained per sample. Total RNA, at least 6 micrograms per sample, was extracted from PBMCs with Trizol reagent. For every donor, an aliquot of PBMCs went through flow cytometry to measure the percentages of naive CD45RAhigh/CD27high T cells. On this clonotype: No antigen is known for it. Within one base of it there is no much larger clone, and no base qualities were kept.

From its cysteine to its phenylalanine, the CDR3 spans 14 amino acids. Of the read, only the CDR3 DNA is kept; its 42 bases are in frame from base 1. CDR1 SGHTA and CDR2 FQGNSA were looked up in the germline V gene. V is reduced by 5 bases and J by 7 bases, leaving a spacing of 15 bases between them. This sequence uses TRBV7-2 and TRBJ2-1; no D gene can be assigned with confidence. The sequence derives from a man aged 18 to 30 in good health. Source material: blood. The DNA sequence is as follows: TGTGCCAGCAGCGGCACCTGGGCGGTGAATGAGCAGTTCTTC. It is translated as CASSGTWAVNEQFF.